This T cell receptor (beta chain) came from a study of blood T cell repertoires in COVID-19 (TCRdb year 2020). In terms of the full investigation: Samples covering the acute and convalescent phases of COVID-19 were provided by collaborators in the United States, Italy and Spain. The prospective study material was composed of cDNA or gDNA derived from T cells, B-cell-depleted T cells, or PBMCs. HLA class I and class II types, where available, came from metadata supplied by the sample provider rather than from assay-based typing. Deeply sampled blood TCRbeta repertoires from subjects exposed to, actively infected with, or recovered from COVID-19 were included in the dataset. The repertoires were released in a freely available public database intended as a resource for research on the immune response to SARS-CoV-2. Sample metadata almost always included a de-identified subject ID, COVID-19 status, age in years and sex. Samples were obtained from the ongoing ImmuneRACE study (first 160 participants) and from about 1,300 subjects provided by 6 global collaborators. The paper as a whole reports these results and caveats: The quantity of clinical and demographic metadata differed by source and by participant and was supplied without curation.

Collaborating institutions collected whole blood in K2EDTA tubes following their own protocols. For TCRbeta analysis, collaborators shipped samples in one of three forms: frozen whole blood, isolated PBMCs, or DNA extracted from either of those sample types. TCRbeta CDR3 regions were amplified from genomic DNA by means of the immunoSEQ Assay, a bias-controlled multiplex PCR. The authors' analysis ran thus. Within the assay, amplification of reference gene primers was used to estimate how many nucleated cells each sample contained. Sequence reads were collapsed and filtered to measure the absolute abundance of every unique TCRbeta CDR3 rearrangement. Productive Simpson clonality was computed per sample as the square root of Simpson's diversity index over productive rearrangements. TCRdb obtained this table from immuneACCESS and retained in-frame rearrangements with V and J assigned. These tables miss some clones; where compared with another copy, unresolved V genes account for less than half of the shortfall, and the remainder is unexplained. The DNA was the basis for D and trimming; V, J and clone size are from that table. The sample table holds 100,000 to 150,000 clones, of which around three quarters were seen once. 30% to 45% of the sample is taken by the ten largest.

Points on this clone: No antigen is known for it. Relative to the germline gene, one junction end is altered; a read error may explain this.

The CDR3 goes from the cysteine to the phenylalanine over 11 residues. The entry retains the CDR3 DNA only, 33 bases that are in frame from base 1. The germline V gene (reference sequence) specifies GTSNPN as CDR1 and SVGIG as CDR2. This receptor was obtained from a man in his forties or fifties with active or convalescent COVID-19. Material: peripheral blood. The chain joins TRBV30 to TRBJ1-6, and TRBD1 may be the D gene, going by 6 matching bases. The sequence in DNA is TGTGCCTGGAGTCAACAGGGATGGGGCTACTTT. Translated, it reads CAWSQQGWGYF.